This T cell receptor beta chain was recorded in a study of T cells expressing NK-cell markers. About the study: Sorted T-cell subsets CD3+CD56+NKG2C+, CD3+CD56+NKG2C- and CD3+CD56-NKG2C+ were TCR beta-sequenced. The sequencing cohort of eight donors included seven HCMV-seropositive individuals and one seronegative individual.

Broader study findings: Dominant NKG2C+ clonotypes accounted for about 1.0-7.0% of CD8+ T cells in a handful of donors.

5'RACE template switching with UMIs generated TCR beta cDNA. From the 5' RACE reads, TCRdb lists one entry per CDR3 protein and no DNA. This sample contains approximately 420,000 distinct CDR3 sequences. Points on this clonotype: Its antigen is currently unknown.

The CDR3 extends over 14 amino acids. Germline lookup yields CDR1 SGHRS and CDR2 YFSETQ. The chain links TRBV5-1 to TRBJ2-1; TCRdb's D call of TRBD2 is untestable without DNA. Sequencing was performed on blood T cells: a sorted CD56 or NKG2C T cell subset, CD4+ or CD8+ T cells, or bulk PBMC T cells (not recorded which). This TCR came from a woman aged 45 to 65 in good health. This CDR3 reads CASSSGASGNEQFF. Together with reference TRBV5-1 and TRBJ2-1, the CDR3 gives the full variable domain: KAGVTQTPRYLIKTRGQQVTLSCSPISGHRSVSWYQQTPGQGLQFLFEYFSETQRNKGNFPGRFSGRQFSNSRSEMNVSTLELGDSALYLCASSSGASGNEQFFGPGTRLTVL.